This paragraph reports one T cell receptor beta chain. There is no known antigen for this receptor. No much larger clonotype is one base removed from it; base qualities were not supplied. The germline V gene (reference sequence) gives CDR1 as LNHDA and CDR2 as SQIVND. Between the V and J ends, shortened by 9 bases and 2 bases respectively, the junction contains 14 bases. Its CDR3 holds 14 amino acids, cysteine through phenylalanine. CDR3 DNA only is kept here, 42 bases in frame from base 1. Donors formed part of the validation cohort, which comprised 120 or so subjects and was distinct from the first cohort of fewer than 750 subjects. This entry is derived from a study of cytomegalovirus exposure and HLA in healthy donors (TCRdb year 2017). About the full investigation: The 700 or so repertoires of the first cohort and the 120 validation repertoires were produced on the same platform, according to a later analysis. The study was designed to test whether signatures of past pathogen exposure could be identified by cataloging public T cell receptors. A separate validation cohort of 100 to 150 different subjects was used in addition to the roughly 670-subject first cohort. To predict cytomegalovirus infection status, the study brought together high-throughput TCR immunosequencing, statistical association of individual TCRs with disease status, and machine learning.

Summary of the overall study and its limitations: According to the authors, the approach could potentially be generalized to other disease states and immunological phenotypes. In both the original and validation cohorts, the classifier was reported to diagnose cytomegalovirus status with high specificity and sensitivity. A later analysis lacked HLA typing for the validation cohort, so it scored co-occurrence in that cohort across all 120 or so repertoires. Most TCR sequences were seen in very few donors, while some public TCRs were found in many individuals. Three of the identified cytomegalovirus-associated TCR beta chains were confirmed in vitro to be specific for cytomegalovirus antigens. Of the cluster scores, 90% to 95% were above 0 in a later analysis, which found that TCRs clustered in the first cohort also tended to co-occur in the approximately 130 validation repertoires. A total of 164 TCR beta chains were listed by the study as associated with cytomegalovirus.

Libraries were made using the immunoSEQ multiplex PCR assay. As for the authors' bioinformatics: A statistical classification framework was built to diagnose cytomegalovirus status from the catalog of TCR beta chain sequences. The immuneACCESS repertoire file appears here via TCRdb, limited to in-frame rearrangements. These files lack a portion of the clones; in checked studies, under half of the deficit traces to unresolved V genes, and the cause of the others is not known. V, J and clone size were drawn from that table, and D and trimming were deduced from the DNA. The sample table contains 300,000 to 350,000 clones; only one count was recorded for 88% of them. The top ten clones comprise approximately 0.95% of the sample.

This receptor was identified in a young man in good health and CMV-seronegative. The source material was PBMCs. The chain joins TRBV19 to TRBJ1-3; a tentative D call is TRBD1 (5 bases match). The nucleotide sequence is TGTGCCAGCGTCGGGGGGGGTGCTGGAAACACCATATATTTT. Protein translation: CASVGGGAGNTIYF.